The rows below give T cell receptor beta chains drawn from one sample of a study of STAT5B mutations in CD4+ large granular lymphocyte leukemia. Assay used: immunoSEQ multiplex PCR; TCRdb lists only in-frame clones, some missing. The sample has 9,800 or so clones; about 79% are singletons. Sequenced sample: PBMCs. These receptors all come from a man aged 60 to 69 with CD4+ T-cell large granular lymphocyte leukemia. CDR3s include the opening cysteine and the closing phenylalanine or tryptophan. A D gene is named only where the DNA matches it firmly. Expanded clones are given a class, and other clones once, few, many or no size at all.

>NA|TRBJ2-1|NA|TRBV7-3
CASSLAGPYNEQFF
TGTGCCAGCAGCTTGGCGGGGCCCTACAATGAGCAGTTCTTC
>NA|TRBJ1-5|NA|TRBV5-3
CARRDRTSNQPQHF
TGTGCCAGAAGGGACCGAACCAGCAATCAGCCCCAGCATTTT
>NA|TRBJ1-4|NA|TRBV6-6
CACGATNEKLFF
TGTGCCTGCGGAGCAACTAATGAAAAACTGTTTTTT
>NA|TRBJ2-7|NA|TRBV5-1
CASSPEGYEQYF
TGCGCCAGCAGCCCCGAGGGCTACGAGCAGTACTTC
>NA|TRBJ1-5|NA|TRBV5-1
CASSQGGNQPQHF
TGCGCCAGCAGCCAGGGAGGGAATCAGCCCCAGCATTTT
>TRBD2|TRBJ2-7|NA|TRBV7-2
CASSLSSGSTAAEQYF
TGTGCCAGCAGCTTGTCTAGCGGGAGTACCGCTGCCGAGCAGTACTTC
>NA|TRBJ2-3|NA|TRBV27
CASSSTDTQYF
TGTGCCAGCAGTTCCACAGATACGCAGTATTTT
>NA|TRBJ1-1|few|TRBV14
CASSRAGTTEAFF
TGTGCCAGCAGCCGGGCGGGGACGACTGAAGCTTTCTTT
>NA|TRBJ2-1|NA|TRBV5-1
CASSLATGNYNEQFF
TGCGCCAGCAGCTTGGCAACAGGTAATTACAATGAGCAGTTCTTC
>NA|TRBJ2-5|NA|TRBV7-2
CASSLTHQETQYF
TGTGCCAGCAGCTTAACACACCAAGAGACCCAGTACTTC
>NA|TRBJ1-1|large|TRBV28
CASSLRGATEAFF
TGTGCCAGCAGTTTGCGGGGGGCAACTGAAGCTTTCTTT
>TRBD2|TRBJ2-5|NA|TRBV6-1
CASTVAGGDLETQYF
TGTGCCAGCACAGTAGCGGGAGGCGACTTAGAGACCCAGTACTTC
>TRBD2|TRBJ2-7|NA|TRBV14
CASSQEGGSGAYEQYF
TGTGCCAGCAGCCAAGAGGGGGGTAGCGGGGCCTACGAGCAGTACTTC
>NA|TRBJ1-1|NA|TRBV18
CASSPPGPVNTEAFF
TGTGCCAGCTCACCACCGGGGCCGGTGAACACTGAAGCTTTCTTT
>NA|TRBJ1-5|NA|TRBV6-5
CASSYGRGRDQPQHF
TGTGCCAGCAGTTACGGTCGGGGAAGAGATCAGCCCCAGCATTTT
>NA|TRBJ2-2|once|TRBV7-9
CASSFRGVTGELFF
TGTGCCAGCAGCTTCCGAGGGGTCACCGGGGAGCTGTTTTTT
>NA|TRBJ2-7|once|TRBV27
CASSPESPQFEQYF
TGTGCCAGCAGTCCTGAAAGTCCCCAGTTCGAGCAGTACTTC
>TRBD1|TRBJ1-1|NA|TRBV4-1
CASSLQGMNTEAFF
TGCGCCAGCAGCCTACAGGGGATGAACACTGAAGCTTTCTTT
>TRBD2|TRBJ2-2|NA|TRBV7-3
CASSLSGRASGELFF
TGTGCCAGCAGCTTAAGCGGGAGGGCTTCCGGGGAGCTGTTTTTT
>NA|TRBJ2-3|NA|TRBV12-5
CASGRGGVTDTQYF
TGTGCTAGTGGCAGGGGGGGGGTGACAGATACGCAGTATTTT
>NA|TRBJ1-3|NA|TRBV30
CAWSVRGNTIYF
TGTGCCTGGAGTGTCCGGGGAAACACCATATATTTT
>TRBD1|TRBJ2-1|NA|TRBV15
CATRGTGEGNEQFF
TGTGCCACCAGGGGGACAGGGGAAGGCAATGAGCAGTTCTTC
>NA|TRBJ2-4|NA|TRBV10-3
CAISDPRGKLAKNIQYF
TGTGCCATCAGTGATCCCCGGGGCAAGTTAGCCAAAAACATTCAGTACTTC
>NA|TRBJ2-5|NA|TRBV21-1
CASSKGWDSEETQYF
TGTGCCAGCAGCAAAGGATGGGACAGTGAGGAGACCCAGTACTTC
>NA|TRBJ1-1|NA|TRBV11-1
CASSLGPFSNTEAFF
TGTGCCAGCAGCCTTGGACCCTTTTCGAACACTGAAGCTTTCTTT
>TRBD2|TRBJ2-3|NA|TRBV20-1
CSAERGDTQYF
TGCAGTGCTGAGCGGGGGGATACGCAGTATTTT
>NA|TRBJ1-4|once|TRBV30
CAWSWATNEKLFF
TGTGCCTGGAGTTGGGCCACCAATGAAAAACTGTTTTTT
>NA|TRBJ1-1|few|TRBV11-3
CASSLMMNTEAFF
TGTGCCAGCAGCTTAATGATGAACACTGAAGCTTTCTTT